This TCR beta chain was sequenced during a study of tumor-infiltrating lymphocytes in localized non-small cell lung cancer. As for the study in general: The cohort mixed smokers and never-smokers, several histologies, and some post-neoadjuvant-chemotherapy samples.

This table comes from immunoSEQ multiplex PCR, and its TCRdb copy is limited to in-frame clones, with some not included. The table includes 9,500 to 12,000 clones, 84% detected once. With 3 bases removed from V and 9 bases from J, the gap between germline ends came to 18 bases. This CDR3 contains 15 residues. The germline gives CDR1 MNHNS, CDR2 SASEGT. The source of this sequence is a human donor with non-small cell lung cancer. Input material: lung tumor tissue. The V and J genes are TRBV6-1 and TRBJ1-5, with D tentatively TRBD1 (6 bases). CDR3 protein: CASSDLSQGPSPQHF. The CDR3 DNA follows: TGTGCCAGCAGTGATCTGAGCCAGGGGCCTTCGCCCCAGCATTTT.